The clone carrying this T cell receptor (beta chain) was seen ten or more times. The data derive from a study of T cells in Graves' hyperthyroidism and ophthalmopathy. RNA transcripts were the template for amplifying TCR beta CDR3 regions. The primer set for the first-round RT-PCR of the TCR CDR3 was HTBI. In TCRdb, the multiplex PCR reads were re-called with MiXCR into one record per CDR3 protein. The data show 600,000 to 650,000 distinct CDR3 sequences, 15% to 20% seen once. Newly diagnosed hyperthyroidism, duration under 2 months, in patients aged 18 to 65. Uncontrolled infection, other autoimmune disease, pregnancy or lactation excluded patients. The CDR3 loop spans 10 amino acids. The V and J ends lost 4 bases and 8 bases respectively, with 4 bases between them. The V gene's germline CDR1 is SGHKS and CDR2 YYEKEE (reference sequence).

The source is a woman in her 30s with Graves' hyperthyroidism. Sequences were obtained from blood. V is TRBV5-5 and J is TRBJ2-1; D ambiguous. The CDR3 region has the DNA TGTGCCAGCAGCGTAGATGAGCAGTTCTTC. This encodes CASSVDEQFF.